Described below is a single T cell receptor beta chain sequence and its context. The record originates from a study of blood T cell repertoires in COVID-19. Turning to the study itself: COVID-19 samples, acute and convalescent, were from the United States, Italy and Spain. Nucleic acid was either cDNA or gDNA, and it came from T cells, B-cell-depleted T cells, or PBMCs.

In the authors' workflow: Quantification of nucleated cells was approximated via reference gene primer amplification. Only in-frame clones appear in the TCRdb table, and some are missing; sequencing was by immunoSEQ multiplex PCR. V and J calls and clone size come straight from that table; D and trimming were deduced from the DNA. Among some 150,000 clones, about 85% were seen once, and the ten largest hold roughly 1%. The CDR3 consists of 12 residues. Trimming took off 6 bases at V and 6 bases at J, with 14 bases between the two ends. The germline gives CDR1 SQVTM, CDR2 ANQGSEA. The chain carries TRBV29-1 and TRBJ1-2; D is possibly TRBD1 (6 bases). The TCR comes from a man aged 40-49 years with acute or convalescent COVID-19. Source material: peripheral blood. The CDR3 loop reads CSVTGTRHGYTF. The CDR3 nucleotides are TGCAGCGTAACAGGGACAAGGCATGGCTACACCTTC.